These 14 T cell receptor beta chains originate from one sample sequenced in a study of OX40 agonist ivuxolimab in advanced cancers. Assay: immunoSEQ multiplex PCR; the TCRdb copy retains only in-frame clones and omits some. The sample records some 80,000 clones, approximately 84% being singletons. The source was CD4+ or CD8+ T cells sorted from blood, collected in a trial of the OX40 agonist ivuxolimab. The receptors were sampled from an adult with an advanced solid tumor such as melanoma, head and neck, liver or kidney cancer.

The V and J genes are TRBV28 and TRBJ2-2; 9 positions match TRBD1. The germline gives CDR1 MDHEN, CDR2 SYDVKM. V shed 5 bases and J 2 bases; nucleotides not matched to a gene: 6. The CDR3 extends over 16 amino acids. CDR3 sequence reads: CASSPSGQGNTGELFF. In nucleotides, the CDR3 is TGTGCCAGCAGTCCCTCGGGACAGGGTAACACCGGGGAGCTGTTTTTT.

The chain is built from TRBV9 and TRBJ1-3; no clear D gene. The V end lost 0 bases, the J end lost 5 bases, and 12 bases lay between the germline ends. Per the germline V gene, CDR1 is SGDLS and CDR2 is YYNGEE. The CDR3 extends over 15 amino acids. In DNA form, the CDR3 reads TGTGCCAGCAGCGTAGATGGGCAGGCTAGAAACACCATATATTTT. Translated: CASSVDGQARNTIYF.

The CDR3 sequence is CASSTSLQGISYEQYF. The DNA of the CDR3 is TGTGCCAGTAGTACTTCCCTTCAGGGGATCTCCTACGAGCAGTACTTC. The J gene is TRBJ2-7, the V gene TRBV19; a possible D gene is TRBD1 (6 bases). CDR3 size: 16 residues. The V and J ends lost 4 bases and 0 bases respectively, with 16 bases between them. The germline gives CDR1 LNHDA, CDR2 SQIVND (reference sequence). Combining the CDR3 with reference TRBV19 and TRBJ2-7 gives the whole variable domain DGGITQSPKYLFRKEGQNVTLSCEQNLNHDAMYWYRQDPGQGLRLIYYSQIVNDFQKGDIAEGYSVSREKKESFPLTVTSAQKNPTAFYLCASSTSLQGISYEQYFGPGTRLTVT.

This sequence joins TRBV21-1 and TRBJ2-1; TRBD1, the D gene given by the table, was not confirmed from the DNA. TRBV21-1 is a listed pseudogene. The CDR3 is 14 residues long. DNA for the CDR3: TGTGCCAGCAGCAGTTTCAACTCCTACAATGAGCAGTTCTTC. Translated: CASSSFNSYNEQFF.

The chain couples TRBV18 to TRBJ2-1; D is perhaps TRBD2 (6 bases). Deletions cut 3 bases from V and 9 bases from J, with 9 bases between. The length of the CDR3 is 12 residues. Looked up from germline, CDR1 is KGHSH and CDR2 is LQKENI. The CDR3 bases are TGTGCCAGCTCACCCACCGGGAGTGAGCAGTTCTTC. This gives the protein CASSPTGSEQFF.

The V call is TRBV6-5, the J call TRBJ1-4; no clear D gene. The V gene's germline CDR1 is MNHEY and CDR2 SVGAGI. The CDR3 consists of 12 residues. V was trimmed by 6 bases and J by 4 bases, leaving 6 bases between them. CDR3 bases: TGTGCCAGCAGCGAGGTTAATGAAAAACTGTTTTTT. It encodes CASSEVNEKLFF.

The CDR3 DNA reads TGTGCCAGCCCCCATCTCGGAAACACCATATATTTT. Amino acid sequence: CASPHLGNTIYF. The rearrangement uses TRBV9 and TRBJ1-3; D is undetermined. The V and J ends lost 7 bases and 4 bases respectively, with 9 bases between them. The length of the CDR3 is 12 residues. Germline values: CDR1 SGDLS, CDR2 YYNGEE.

Here the CDR3 reads CASSQVGERGPGRYF. The CDR3 bases are TGCGCCAGCAGCCAAGTGGGGGAGCGTGGGCCTGGAAGGTACTTC. The chain joins TRBV4-1 to TRBJ2-7; D tentatively fits TRBD1 or TRBD2 (5 bases each). With 1 base removed from V and 12 bases from J, the gap between germline ends came to 22 bases. The CDR3 contains 15 residues. From germline, CDR1 is MGHRA and CDR2 YSYEKL.

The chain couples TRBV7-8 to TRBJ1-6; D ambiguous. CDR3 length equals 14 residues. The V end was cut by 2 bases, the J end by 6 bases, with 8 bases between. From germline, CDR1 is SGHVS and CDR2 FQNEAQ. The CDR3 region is CASSLRRPNSPLHF. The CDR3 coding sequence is TGTGCCAGCAGCTTACGCAGACCTAATTCACCCCTCCACTTT.

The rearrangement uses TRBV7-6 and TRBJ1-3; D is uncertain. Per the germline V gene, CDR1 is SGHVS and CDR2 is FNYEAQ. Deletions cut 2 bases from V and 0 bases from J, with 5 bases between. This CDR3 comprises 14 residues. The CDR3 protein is CASSLFPSGNTIYF. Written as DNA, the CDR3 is TGTGCCAGCAGCTTATTTCCCTCTGGAAACACCATATATTTT.

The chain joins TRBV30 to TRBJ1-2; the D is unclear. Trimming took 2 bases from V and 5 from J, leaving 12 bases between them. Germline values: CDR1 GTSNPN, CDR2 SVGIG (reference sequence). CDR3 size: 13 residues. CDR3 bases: TGTGCCTGGAGTCGAAATACAGTTTATGGCTACACCTTC. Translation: CAWSRNTVYGYTF.

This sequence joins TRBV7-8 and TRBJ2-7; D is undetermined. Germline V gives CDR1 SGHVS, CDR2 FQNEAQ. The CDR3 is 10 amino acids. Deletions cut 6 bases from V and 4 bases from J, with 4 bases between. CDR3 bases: TGTGCCAGCAGTGAGTACGAGCAGTACTTC. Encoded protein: CASSEYEQYF.

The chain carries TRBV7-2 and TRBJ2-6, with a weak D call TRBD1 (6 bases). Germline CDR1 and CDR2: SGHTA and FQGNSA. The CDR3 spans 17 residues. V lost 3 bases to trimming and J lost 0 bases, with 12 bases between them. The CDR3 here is CASSFTGMSSGANVLTF. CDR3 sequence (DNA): TGTGCCAGCAGCTTTACAGGGATGAGCTCTGGGGCCAACGTCCTGACTTTC. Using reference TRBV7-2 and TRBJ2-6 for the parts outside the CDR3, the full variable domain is GAGVSQSPSNKVTEKGKDVELRCDPISGHTALYWYRQSLGQGLEFLIYFQGNSAPDKSGLPSDRFSAERTGGSVSTLTIQRTQQEDSAVYLCASSFTGMSSGANVLTFGAGSRLTVL.

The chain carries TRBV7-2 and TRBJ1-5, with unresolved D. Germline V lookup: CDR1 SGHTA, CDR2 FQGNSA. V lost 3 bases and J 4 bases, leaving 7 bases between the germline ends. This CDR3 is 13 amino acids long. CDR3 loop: CASSFRYNQPQHF. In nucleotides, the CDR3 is TGTGCCAGCAGCTTCAGGTATAATCAGCCCCAGCATTTT.